Sequencing of this T cell receptor beta chain was carried out in a study of T cells in Graves' hyperthyroidism and ophthalmopathy. Regarding the study as a whole: Blood samples included most of the expanded thyroid clonotypes exceeding 0.001. The model predicted ophthalmopathy a median around 6.5 months before onset.

Points on this clonotype: Its specificity is unknown.

The CDR3 has 12 residues. The V end was cut by 6 bases, the J end by 7 bases, with 12 bases between. Germline V lookup: CDR1 MNHNS, CDR2 SASEGT. The study left out patients who had uncontrolled infection, other autoimmune disease, pregnancy or lactation. PBMCs were collected from an approximately 9.5 ml volume of fresh peripheral blood. Amplified regions were TCR beta CDR3 sequences from RNA transcripts. First-round RT-PCR with HTBI primers amplified the TCR CDR3 region. TCRdb used MiXCR to reprocess the multiplex PCR reads, holding one entry per CDR3 protein. The sample holds approximately 870,000 distinct CDR3 sequences, over 35% seen once.

V usage is TRBV6-1 and J usage is TRBJ1-1; D ambiguous. This TCR came from a man between 18 and 35 years old with Graves' hyperthyroidism. The sample taken for sequencing was blood. CDR3 DNA sequence: TGTGCCAGCAGAATATCCGGGAGTGAAGCTTTCTTT. Its protein product is CASRISGSEAFF.